One and the same sample provided the 7 T cell receptor beta chains below, sequenced in a study of blood T cell repertoires in COVID-19. The method was immunoSEQ multiplex PCR; TCRdb's version includes in-frame clones alone and lacks a portion of them. The data contain about 13,000 clones, nearly 90% of them singletons. Sequenced: peripheral blood. The receptors derive from a human donor with active COVID-19. The donor label of this sample is uncertain.

The gene calls are TRBV4-1 and TRBJ2-2; TRBD2 aligns across 11 bases. Per germline, CDR1 MGHRA and CDR2 YSYEKL. J lost 3 bases, V lost 1 base, and 16 bases had no gene match. This CDR3 spans 21 amino acids. The DNA of the CDR3 is TGCGCCAGCAGCCAAGGGGATGGCGGTAGCGGGGGGGCTCGGGACACCGGGGAGCTGTTTTTT. This codes for CASSQGDGGSGGARDTGELFF.

The chain recombines TRBV29-1 with TRBJ1-1; D remains unclear. From germline, CDR1 is SQVTM and CDR2 ANQGSEA. CDR3 length: 13 residues. V lost 3 bases and J lost 5, with 13 bases in between. The CDR3 here is CSVDGPSRTEAFF. The DNA for the CDR3 is TGCAGCGTTGACGGCCCCTCCAGGACTGAAGCTTTCTTT.

The V gene is TRBV15, the J gene TRBJ2-5; TRBD1 agrees at 9 bases. This CDR3 spans 16 amino acids. Germline assignment: CDR1 LNHNV and CDR2 YYDKDF (reference sequence). The J segment lost 5 bases and the V segment lost 5 bases, leaving 12 bases of the junction unmatched. CDR3 sequence: CATSGGGQGASETQYF. The DNA for the CDR3 is TGTGCCACCAGCGGGGGGGGACAGGGTGCATCTGAGACCCAGTACTTC.

About this clone itself: Its ends do not fully match the called genes, so a read error is possible. This same CDR3 is encoded by further DNA sequences in the sample. This chain links TRBV3-1 (or the pseudogene TRBV3-2) with TRBJ2-7; 7 bases match TRBD1. This CDR3 region has 14 residues. Germline V gene data show CDR1 as LGHDT and CDR2 as YNNKEL (reference sequence). CDR3 sequence (DNA): TGTGCCAGCAGCAGAACCACAGGGGCCTACGAACAGTACTTC. This codes for CASSRTTGAYEQYF.

This clone has just one count. The CDR3 DNA sequence: TGTGCCAGCAGTTACGAGGGAAGCTCCTACGAGCAGTACTTC. It is translated as CASSYEGSSYEQYF. The chain links TRBV6-5 to TRBJ2-7, with TRBD2 as a possible D gene (5 bases). Trimming pared 2 bases from V and 0 bases from J, leaving 8 bases between. This CDR3 is built from 14 residues. CDR1 MNHEY and CDR2 SVGAGI come from the germline V gene.

V usage is TRBV6-5 and J usage is TRBJ1-2; D gene unclear. Trimming cost V 0 bases and J 4 bases, with 12 bases left between them. This CDR3 contains 15 residues. CDR1 is MNHEY, CDR2 SVGAGI, per germline. This CDR3 is CASSYSSPSRYGYTF. CDR3 DNA: TGTGCCAGCAGTTACTCGAGTCCCTCGCGCTATGGCTACACCTTC.

The gene calls are TRBV19 and TRBJ2-3, with 8 bases aligning to TRBD2. The germline gives CDR1 LNHDA, CDR2 SQIVND (reference sequence). V lost 9 bases, J lost 0 bases, and 8 bases stayed unmatched. The CDR3 contains 15 residues. This chain's CDR3 is CASRSSGASTDTQYF. The CDR3 DNA follows: TGTGCCAGCCGTAGTAGCGGGGCTAGCACAGATACGCAGTATTTT.